This TCR beta chain was observed in a study of TIL therapy for anti-PD-1-resistant metastatic lung cancer. Study context: Patients then received nivolumab; progressors got lymphodepletion, TIL and IL-2. Tumors had a median PD-L1 proportion score of less than 6.5%. Half of patients were current or former smokers.

The libraries were made with immunoSEQ v3. Each library reached 2.1 million or so read pairs, or about 5-6 million at deep level. The data were produced by immunoSEQ multiplex PCR, yet TCRdb's version contains in-frame clones alone and is incomplete. The sample records about 15,000 clones, roughly 86% being singletons. The CDR3 consists of 12 residues. V was trimmed by 4 bases and J by 3 bases, leaving 8 bases between them. Looked up from germline, CDR1 is SGHKS and CDR2 is YYEKEE (reference sequence). The sample's time point: pre-treatment sample, taken before nivolumab and TIL therapy. The source of this sequence is a person aged 25-80 years with non-small cell lung cancer. The V call is TRBV5-5, the J call TRBJ2-7; D gene ambiguous. The sequencing here drew on blood, taken at baseline. The CDR3 loop is CASSPDIYEQYF. The CDR3 nucleotides read TGTGCCAGCAGCCCCGACATCTACGAGCAGTACTTC.